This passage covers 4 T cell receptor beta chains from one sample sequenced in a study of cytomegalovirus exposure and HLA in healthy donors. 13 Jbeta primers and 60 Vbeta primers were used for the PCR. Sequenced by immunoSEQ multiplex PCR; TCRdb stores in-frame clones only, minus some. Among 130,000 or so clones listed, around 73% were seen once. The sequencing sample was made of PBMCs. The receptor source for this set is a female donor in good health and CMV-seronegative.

CDR3 bases: TGTGCCAGCAGCTTTATGCTAGCGGGAGACGAGCAGTACTTC. It codes for CASSFMLAGDEQYF. The chain links TRBV5-4 to TRBJ2-7, with 10 bases aligning to TRBD2. The CDR3 spans 14 residues. Losses at the gene ends were 2 bases for V and 5 bases for J; bases not matched to a gene: 4. In germline, CDR1 is SGHNT, CDR2 YYREEE (reference sequence).

As DNA, the CDR3 is TGTGCCACCAGCAGAGTAAGCGGGAGAACAGATACGCAGTATTTT. Translating gives CATSRVSGRTDTQYF. The chain has TRBV15 and TRBJ2-3, with 8 positions matching TRBD2. Germline V gives CDR1 LNHNV, CDR2 YYDKDF (reference sequence). This CDR3 is built from 15 residues. The V and J ends lost 1 base and 3 bases, in that order; junction bases with no gene match: 3.

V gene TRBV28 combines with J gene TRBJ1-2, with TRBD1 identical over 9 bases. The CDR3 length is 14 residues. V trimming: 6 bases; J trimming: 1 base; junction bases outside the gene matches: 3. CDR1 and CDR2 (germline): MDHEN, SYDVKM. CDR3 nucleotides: TGTGCCAGCAGCACGACAGGGGGTAACTATGGCTACACCTTC. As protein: CASSTTGGNYGYTF.

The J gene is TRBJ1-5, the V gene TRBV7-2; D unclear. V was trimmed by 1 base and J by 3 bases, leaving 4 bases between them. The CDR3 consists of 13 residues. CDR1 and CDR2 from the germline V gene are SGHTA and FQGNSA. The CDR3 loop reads CASSLDYNQPQHF. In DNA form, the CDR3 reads TGTGCCAGCAGCTTAGACTACAATCAGCCCCAGCATTTT.